Shown below are 8 T cell receptor beta chains from a single sample sequenced in a study of liver allograft versus peripheral blood T cells (dated by TCRdb to about 2020). In the study overall: In liver transplant recipients, the study looked at T cell receptor repertoires in the peripheral blood and set them against the repertoires found within the transplanted livers.

Sequenced on an Illumina MiSeq. Starting from the raw public reads, TCRdb applied fastp trimming at Q25, assembled clones with MiXCR and retained in-frame beta chains. Every distinct CDR3 protein forms one entry, paired with its most common genes and DNA. The sample table shows approximately 10,000 distinct CDR3 sequences, and 15% to 20% are seen once. Less than 2% of the sample is taken by the ten largest. All receptors derive from a human patient who had a liver transplant. The graft donor may be the source of some T cells after a transplant.

This clonotype has at least ten counts. The gene calls are TRBV6-5 and TRBJ1-6; 7 bases match TRBD1. Losses at the gene ends were 2 bases for V and 7 bases for J; bases not matched to a gene: 5. CDR1 and CDR2 (germline): MNHEY, SVGAGI. This CDR3 is 15 amino acids long. CDR3 region: CASSYRQGGNSPLHF. CDR3 DNA: TGTGCCAGCAGTTACCGACAGGGAGGAAATTCACCCCTCCACTTT.

This clonotype is medium-sized within its sample. The V call is TRBV19, the J call TRBJ1-1, with 7 bases matching TRBD1. Germline V gene data show CDR1 as LNHDA and CDR2 as SQIVND (reference sequence). With V trimmed by 7 bases and J by 0 bases, 11 bases remained unmatched. The CDR3 totals 16 residues. CDR3 in amino acids: CASTLSRGDMNTEAFF. CDR3 sequence (DNA): TGTGCCAGTACCCTGAGCAGGGGGGACATGAACACTGAAGCTTTCTTT.

In its sample, this clonotype ranks as medium-sized. The chain uses TRBV7-9 and TRBJ2-3, with 11 bases aligning to TRBD2. V lost 1 base, J lost 0 bases, and 3 bases stayed unmatched. The CDR3 totals 17 residues. Germline CDR1 is SEHNR and CDR2 is FQNEAQ (reference sequence). The CDR3 sequence: CASSLGGTSGSTDTQYF. DNA of the CDR3: TGTGCCAGCAGCTTAGGGGGGACTAGCGGAAGCACAGATACGCAGTATTTT.

This chain joins TRBV24-1 and TRBJ1-5; D ambiguous. With 3 bases removed from V and 2 bases from J, the gap between germline ends came to 10 bases. The CDR3 covers 15 residues. Germline values: CDR1 KGHDR, CDR2 SFDVKD. The CDR3 region has the DNA TGTGCCACCAGTGATGAGAGGGTTGGCAATCAGCCCCAGCATTTT. Residues: CATSDERVGNQPQHF.

Relative to its sample, this clonotype is medium-sized. CDR3 in amino acids: CASRLKIDGNQPQHF. As DNA, the CDR3 is TGTGCCAGCAGACTGAAGATCGACGGCAATCAGCCCCAGCATTTT. The rearrangement joins TRBV6-1 to TRBJ1-5, with D uncertain. The CDR3 covers 15 residues. V was pared by 6 bases and J by 2 bases, with 14 bases between. Germline values: CDR1 MNHNS, CDR2 SASEGT.

This chain links TRBV5-5 with TRBJ2-3; 11 nucleotides align to TRBD2. V dropped 2 bases and J dropped 2; count of bases not matched to a gene: 4. In germline, CDR1 is SGHKS, CDR2 YYEKEE (reference sequence). This CDR3 region has 16 residues. CDR3 sequence: CASSFRGLADTDTQYF. The CDR3 nucleotides read TGTGCCAGCAGCTTCCGGGGACTAGCGGACACAGATACGCAGTATTTT.

This chain connects TRBV11-3 to TRBJ2-3, with unresolved D. Germline values: CDR1 SGHNT, CDR2 YENEEA. The CDR3 length is 13 residues. Trimming pared 2 bases from V and 4 bases from J, leaving 7 bases between. CDR3 nucleotide sequence: TGTGCCAGCAGCTTAAACACTGCAGATACGCAGTATTTT. This codes for CASSLNTADTQYF.

CDR3: CAIRDTNEQYF. CDR3 nucleotides: TGTGCCATCAGGGACACCAACGAGCAGTACTTC. The V call is TRBV10-3, the J call TRBJ2-7; TRBD1 might be the D (5 bases). V dropped 6 bases and J dropped 5 bases, with 8 bases sitting between them. The germline V gene has CDR1 ENHRY and CDR2 SYGVKD. The CDR3 has 11 amino acids.